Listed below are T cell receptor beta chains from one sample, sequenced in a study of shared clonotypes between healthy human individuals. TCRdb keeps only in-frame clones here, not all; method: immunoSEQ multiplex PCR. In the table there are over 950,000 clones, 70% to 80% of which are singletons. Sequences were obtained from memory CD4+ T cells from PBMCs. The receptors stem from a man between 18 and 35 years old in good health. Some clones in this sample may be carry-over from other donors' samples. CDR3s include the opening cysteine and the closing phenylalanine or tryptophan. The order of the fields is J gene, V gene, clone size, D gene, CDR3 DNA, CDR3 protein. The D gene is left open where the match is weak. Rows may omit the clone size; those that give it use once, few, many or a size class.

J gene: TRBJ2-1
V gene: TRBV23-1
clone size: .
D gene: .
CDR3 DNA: TGCGCCAGCAGTCAATCCCGCAGGAGAAACAATGAGCAGTTCTTC
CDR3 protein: CASSQSRRRNNEQFF

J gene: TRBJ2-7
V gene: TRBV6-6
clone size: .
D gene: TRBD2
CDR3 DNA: TGTGCCAGCAGTCGGGGGGGGGACGAGCAGTACTTC
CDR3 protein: CASSRGGDEQYF

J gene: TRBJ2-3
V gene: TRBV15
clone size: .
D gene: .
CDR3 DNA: TGTGCCACCAGCAGAGCCCGCGGGCTAGCGAAGGCAGATACGCAGTATTTT
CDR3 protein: CATSRARGLAKADTQYF

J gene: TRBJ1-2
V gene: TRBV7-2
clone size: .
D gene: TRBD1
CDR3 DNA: TGTGCCAGCAGTCCCCGGGACAGTGGAAGAGGCTACACCTTC
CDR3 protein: CASSPRDSGRGYTF

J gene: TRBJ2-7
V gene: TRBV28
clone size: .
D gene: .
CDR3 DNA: TGTGCCAGCAGGACCCGGCACGAGCAGTACTTC
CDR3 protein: CASRTRHEQYF

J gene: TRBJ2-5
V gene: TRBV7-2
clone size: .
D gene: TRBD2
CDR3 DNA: TGTGCCAGCCAGCTCAGGGTCCTAGCGGAGTCCCCGAAGACCCAGTACTTC
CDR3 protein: CASQLRVLAESPKTQYF

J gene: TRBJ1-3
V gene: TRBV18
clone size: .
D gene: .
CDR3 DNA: TGTGCCAGCGAGGCCGGATTCTCTGGAAACACCATATATTTT
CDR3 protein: CASEAGFSGNTIYF

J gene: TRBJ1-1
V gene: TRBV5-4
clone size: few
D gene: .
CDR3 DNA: TGTGCCAGCAGCAAGGACAGAGCGATGAACACTGAAGCTTTCTTT
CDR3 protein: CASSKDRAMNTEAFF

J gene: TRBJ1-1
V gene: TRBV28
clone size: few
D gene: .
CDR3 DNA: TGTGCCAGCAGTTTGAGGGGTACTGAAGCTTTCTTT
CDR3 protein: CASSLRGTEAFF

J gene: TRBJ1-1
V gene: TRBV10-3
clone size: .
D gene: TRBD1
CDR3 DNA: TGTGCCGTGCGCGACAGGGCGGGGGAGGAAGCTTTCTTT
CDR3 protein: CAVRDRAGEEAFF

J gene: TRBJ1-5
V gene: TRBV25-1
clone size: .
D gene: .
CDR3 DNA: TGTGCCAGCAGTGAGGGTAGGAATGGGGGGGTTAGCAATCAGCCCCAGCATTTT
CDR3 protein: CASSEGRNGGVSNQPQHF

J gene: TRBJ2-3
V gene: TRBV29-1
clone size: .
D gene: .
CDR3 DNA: TGCAGCGTCCAAAAGAGGGGGGCAGATACGCAGTATTTT
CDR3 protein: CSVQKRGADTQYF

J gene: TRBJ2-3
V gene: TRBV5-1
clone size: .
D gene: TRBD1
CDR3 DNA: TGCGCCAGCAGCGGATACAGGGGGCGAACAGATACGCAGTATTTT
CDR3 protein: CASSGYRGRTDTQYF

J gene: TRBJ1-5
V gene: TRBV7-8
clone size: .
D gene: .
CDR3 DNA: TGTGCCAGCAGCTTAGATAATCAGTGGCAGCCCCAGCATTTT
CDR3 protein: CASSLDNQWQPQHF

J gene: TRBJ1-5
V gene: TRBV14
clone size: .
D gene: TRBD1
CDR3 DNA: TGTGCATCGAGACAGGGACGTAGCAATCAGCCCCAGCATTTT
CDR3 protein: CASRQGRSNQPQHF

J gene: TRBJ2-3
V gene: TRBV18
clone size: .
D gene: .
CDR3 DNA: TGTGCCACCGAAGGGTACGATACGCAGTATTTT
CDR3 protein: CATEGYDTQYF

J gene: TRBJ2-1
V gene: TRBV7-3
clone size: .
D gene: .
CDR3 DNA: TGTGCCAGCGTGCAGGGGAGACAACCTGAGCAGTTCTTC
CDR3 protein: CASVQGRQPEQFF

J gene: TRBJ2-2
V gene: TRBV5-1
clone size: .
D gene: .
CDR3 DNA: TGCGCCAGCAGCTTGGGGCAGTTCGCCGGGGAGCTGTTTTTT
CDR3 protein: CASSLGQFAGELFF

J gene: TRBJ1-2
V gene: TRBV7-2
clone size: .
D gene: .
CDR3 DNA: TGTGCCAGCAGCATCGGGACCACCTATGGCTACACCTTC
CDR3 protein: CASSIGTTYGYTF

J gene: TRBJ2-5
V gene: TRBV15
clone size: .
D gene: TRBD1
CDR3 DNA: TGTGCCACCAGCCGAGACAGGGCGGGCGAGACCCAGTACTTC
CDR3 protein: CATSRDRAGETQYF

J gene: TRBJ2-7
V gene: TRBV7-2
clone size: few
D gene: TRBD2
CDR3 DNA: TGTGCCAGCAGCTTTCAGACCGGGACTAGGAACGAGCAGTACTTC
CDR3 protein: CASSFQTGTRNEQYF

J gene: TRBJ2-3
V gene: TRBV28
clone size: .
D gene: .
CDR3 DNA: TGTGCCAGCAGTTCGACCCGGGAGTCAGATACGCAGTATTTT
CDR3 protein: CASSSTRESDTQYF

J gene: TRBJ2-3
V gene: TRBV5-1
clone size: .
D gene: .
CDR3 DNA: TGCGCCAGCAGCTTGGGGGTAGGGAACACAGATACGCAGTATTTT
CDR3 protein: CASSLGVGNTDTQYF

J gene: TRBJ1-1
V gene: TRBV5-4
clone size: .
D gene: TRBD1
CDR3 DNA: TGTGCCAGCAGCGGCCCGACAGGGATATATCATGAAGCTTTCTTT
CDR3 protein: CASSGPTGIYHEAFF

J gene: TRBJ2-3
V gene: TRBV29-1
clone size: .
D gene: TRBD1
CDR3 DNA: TGCAGCGTGACGGGACAGGGAGGGGAGGCAGATACGCAGTATTTT
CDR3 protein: CSVTGQGGEADTQYF

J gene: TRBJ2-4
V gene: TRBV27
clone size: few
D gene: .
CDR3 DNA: TGTGCCAGCAGTCCCTCCGTTGGGGGCGGAAACATTCAGTACTTC
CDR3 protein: CASSPSVGGGNIQYF

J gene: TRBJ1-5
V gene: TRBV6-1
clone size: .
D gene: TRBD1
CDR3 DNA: TGTGCCAGCAGTGGTAGGGACAGGAGTCTCGGGAATCAGCCCCAGCATTTT
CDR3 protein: CASSGRDRSLGNQPQHF

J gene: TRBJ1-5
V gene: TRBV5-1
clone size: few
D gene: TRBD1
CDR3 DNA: TGCGCCAGCAGCCTCCTGGGACAGGTCCCTGGGGAGCCCCAGCATTTT
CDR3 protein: CASSLLGQVPGEPQHF

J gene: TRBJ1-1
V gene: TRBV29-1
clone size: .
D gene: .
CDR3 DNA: TGCAGCTCCAGAGGGGCAATTGGGGGCGACACTGAAGCTTTCTTT
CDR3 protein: CSSRGAIGGDTEAFF

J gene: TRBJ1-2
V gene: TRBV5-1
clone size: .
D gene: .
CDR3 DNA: TGCGCCAGCAGCTTGAACGGCATCTATGGCTACACCTTC
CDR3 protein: CASSLNGIYGYTF

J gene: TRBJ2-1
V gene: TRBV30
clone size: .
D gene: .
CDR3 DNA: TGTGCCTGGAGTGCGGCGCGGGAGCAGTTCTTC
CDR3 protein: CAWSAAREQFF

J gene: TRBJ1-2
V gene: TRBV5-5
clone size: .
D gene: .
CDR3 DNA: TGTGCCAGCAGCCCCAGGGGTTCTGGGTATGGCTACACCTTC
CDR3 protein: CASSPRGSGYGYTF

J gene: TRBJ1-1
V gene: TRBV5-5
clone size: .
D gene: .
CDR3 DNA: TGTGCCAGCACCCCCCCGGATAGACAAGCTTTCTTT
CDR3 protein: CASTPPDRQAFF

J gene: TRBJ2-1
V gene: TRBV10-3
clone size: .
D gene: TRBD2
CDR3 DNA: TGTGCCATCAGTGGGACTAGCGCTACCTACAATGAGCAGTTCTTC
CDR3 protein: CAISGTSATYNEQFF

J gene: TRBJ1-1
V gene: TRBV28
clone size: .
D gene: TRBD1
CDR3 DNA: TGTGCCAGCAGTTTACCTGGACAGGGAAGCACTGAAGCTTTCTTT
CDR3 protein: CASSLPGQGSTEAFF

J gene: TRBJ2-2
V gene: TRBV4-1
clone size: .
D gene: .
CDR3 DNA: TGCGCCAGCAGCCAAGTTCATAACCAAAGGGGGTCCGGGGAGCTGTTTTTT
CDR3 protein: CASSQVHNQRGSGELFF

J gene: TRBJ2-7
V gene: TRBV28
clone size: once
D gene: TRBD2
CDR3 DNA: TGTGCCAGCAGAGCTTCCCAATTCGGACTAGCGGGGCCCTACGAGCAGTACTTC
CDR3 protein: CASRASQFGLAGPYEQYF

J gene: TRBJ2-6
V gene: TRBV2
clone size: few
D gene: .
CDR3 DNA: TGTGCCAGCACCAACCGGGGCTCTGGGGCCAACGTCCTGACTTTC
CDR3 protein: CASTNRGSGANVLTF

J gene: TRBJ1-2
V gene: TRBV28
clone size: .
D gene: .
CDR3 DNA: TGTGCCAGCGCAACAGAGATATATGGCTACACCTTC
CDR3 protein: CASATEIYGYTF

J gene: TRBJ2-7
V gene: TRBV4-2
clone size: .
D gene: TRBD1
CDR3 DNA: TGTGCCAGCAGCCACGCCCCGGGACAGGGGGTAGAGAACGAGCAGTACTTC
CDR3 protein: CASSHAPGQGVENEQYF

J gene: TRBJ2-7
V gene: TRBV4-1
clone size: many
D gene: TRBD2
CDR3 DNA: TGCGCCAGCAGCCAAGCACCCCTAGCGGGATACGAGCAGTACTTC
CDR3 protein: CASSQAPLAGYEQYF

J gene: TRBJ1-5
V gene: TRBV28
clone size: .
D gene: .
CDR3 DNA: TGTGCCAGCAGCGTCGGGTCCGGGAGAGGTCAGCCCCAGCATTTT
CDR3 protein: CASSVGSGRGQPQHF

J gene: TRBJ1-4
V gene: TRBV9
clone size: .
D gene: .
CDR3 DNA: TGTGCCAGCGGGCAGGGCTCGGGTGAAAAACTGTTTTTT
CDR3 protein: CASGQGSGEKLFF

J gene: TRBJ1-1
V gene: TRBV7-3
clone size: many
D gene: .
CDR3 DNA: TGTGCCAGCAGCCCCATGGGGAGGGGCACTGAAGCTTTCTTT
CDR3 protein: CASSPMGRGTEAFF

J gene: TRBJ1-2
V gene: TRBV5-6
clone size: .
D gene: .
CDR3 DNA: TGTGCCAGCAGGGCGGGGGGTACCGTGCTTAACTATGGCTACACCTTC
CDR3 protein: CASRAGGTVLNYGYTF

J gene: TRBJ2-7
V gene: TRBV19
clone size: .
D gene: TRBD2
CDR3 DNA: TGTGCCAGTAGTCTCCAAGGGACTAGCGGAACCTACGAGCAGTACTTC
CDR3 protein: CASSLQGTSGTYEQYF

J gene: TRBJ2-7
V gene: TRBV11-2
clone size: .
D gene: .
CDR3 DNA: TGTGCCAGCAGCTTCCTCCGGACTACCTACGAGCAGTACTTC
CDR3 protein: CASSFLRTTYEQYF

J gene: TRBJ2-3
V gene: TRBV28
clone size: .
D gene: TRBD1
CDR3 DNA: TGTGCCAGCCCCCCCCGACAGGGGACCACAGATACGCAGTATTTT
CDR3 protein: CASPPRQGTTDTQYF

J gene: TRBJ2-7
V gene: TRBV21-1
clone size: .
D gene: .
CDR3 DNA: TGTGCCAGCAGCAAAGGACCCCCGGGTTGCAGGGGCGAGCAGTACTTC
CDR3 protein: CASSKGPPGCRGEQYF

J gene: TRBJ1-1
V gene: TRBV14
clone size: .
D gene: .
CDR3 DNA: TGTGCCAGCAGCCTGGCCGGCACTGAAGCTTTCTTT
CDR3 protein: CASSLAGTEAFF